This passage covers 14 T cell receptor beta chains from one sample sequenced in a study of Ad26.COV2.S vaccination and SARS-CoV-2 variants. Sequencing was performed with immunoSEQ multiplex PCR; in TCRdb, only in-frame clones are kept and a portion is missing. Of about 350,000 clones detected, 92% appear once; the ten largest clones hold about 3.8%. Source: peripheral blood, taken after recovery from COVID-19. The receptors shown here come from a human donor who had recovered from COVID-19.

Only one count was recorded for this clone. The chain employs TRBV2 and TRBJ1-2; maybe TRBD1 (6 bases). This CDR3 has 11 amino acids. Germline CDR1 reads SNHLY; CDR2 reads FYNNEI. Between the trimmed V and J ends, which lost 8 bases and 8 bases, there was a span of 12 bases. The CDR3 loop reads CASLQGVGYTF. CDR3 DNA sequence: TGTGCCAGCCTACAGGGTGTGGGCTACACCTTC.

The rearrangement joins TRBV27 to TRBJ1-1; possibly TRBD1 for D (5 bases). V lost 6 bases to trimming and J lost 6 bases, with 23 bases between them. Germline CDR1 MNHEY, CDR2 SMNVEV (reference sequence). The CDR3 has 16 residues. As DNA, the CDR3 is TGTGCCAGCAGACCGGTACTGGGGGGGAGTAATTCTGAAGCTTTCTTT. This encodes CASRPVLGGSNSEAFF.

The chain has TRBV29-1 and TRBJ2-3, with 9 bases lining up with TRBD2. CDR3 length: 15 residues. J lost 3 bases, V lost 6 bases, and 10 bases had no gene match. Germline V gene sequence: CDR1 SQVTM, CDR2 ANQGSEA. CDR3 sequence: CSVTLGAGGTDTQYF. DNA for the CDR3: TGCAGCGTGACCTTAGGAGCGGGGGGTACAGATACGCAGTATTTT.

The chain has TRBV6-2 or TRBV6-3 and TRBJ2-7, with D possibly matching TRBD1 (6 bases). Germline values: CDR1 MNHEY, CDR2 SVGEGT. This CDR3 is 13 amino acids long. Between the trimmed V and J ends, which lost 5 bases and 5 bases, there was a span of 13 bases. CDR3 protein: CASSLTGLHEQYF. CDR3 nucleotide sequence: TGTGCCAGCAGTCTTACAGGGTTACACGAGCAGTACTTC.

This clone is labeled as medium-sized (0.01 to 0.1%). The chain links TRBV6-1 to TRBJ1-6, with TRBD1 as a possible D gene (6 bases). This CDR3 is 16 amino acids long. Trimming shortened V by 0 bases and J by 7 bases, and 13 bases separated the two germline ends. Germline V gives CDR1 MNHNS, CDR2 SASEGT. The CDR3 DNA reads as TGTGCCAGCAGTGAAGCTGCGGGGGCGGAAAATTCACCCCTCCACTTT. Amino acids: CASSEAAGAENSPLHF.

This clone has more than one count but fewer than ten. This chain connects TRBV19 to TRBJ1-6; D is possibly TRBD1 (5 bases). The germline V gene encodes CDR1 LNHDA and CDR2 SQIVND (reference sequence). The ends were cut back, 7 bases at V and 4 bases at J, with 11 bases in the middle. The CDR3 extends over 14 amino acids. CDR3 in amino acids: CASTEGIYNSPLHF. For the CDR3, the DNA is TGTGCCAGTACCGAGGGGATTTATAATTCACCCCTCCACTTT.

The chain links TRBV11-2 to TRBJ1-5; D is possibly TRBD1 (5 bases). CDR3 size: 13 residues. The V gene's germline CDR1 is SGHAT and CDR2 FQNNGV. V was shortened by 0 bases and J by 9 bases, with 9 bases between the two germline ends. This CDR3 reads CASSLDRQGPQHF. DNA for the CDR3: TGTGCCAGCAGCTTAGACCGTCAGGGGCCCCAGCATTTT. Using reference TRBV11-2 and TRBJ1-5 for the parts outside the CDR3, the full variable domain is EAGVAQSPRYKIIEKRQSVAFWCNPISGHATLYWYQQILGQGPKLLIQFQNNGVVDDSQLPKDRFSAERLKGVDSTLKIQPAKLEDSAVYLCASSLDRQGPQHFGDGTRLSIL.

The genes are TRBV6-5 and TRBJ1-1, with 8 bases matching TRBD1. The CDR3 loop spans 15 amino acids. Germline-derived CDR1 and CDR2 are MNHEY and SVGAGI. V trimming: 8 bases; J trimming: 0 bases; junction bases outside the gene matches: 8. The CDR3 spells CASARRGPMNTEAFF. DNA of the CDR3: TGTGCCAGCGCCCGCAGGGGGCCTATGAACACTGAAGCTTTCTTT.

The sample holds one count of this clone. The genes are TRBV6-5 and TRBJ2-1, with 9 bases identical to TRBD2. The ends lost 6 bases at V and 8 bases at J; junction bases unmatched: 8. CDR3 length equals 14 residues. Germline CDR1 reads MNHEY; CDR2 reads SVGAGI. The CDR3 DNA is TGTGCCAGCAGGCGTAGCGGGGGCATGGATGAGCAGTTCTTC. This codes for CASRRSGGMDEQFF.

As regards this clone: Other DNA sequences in the sample encode the same CDR3. This sequence joins TRBV3-1 (or the pseudogene TRBV3-2) and TRBJ2-7, with 7 nucleotides matching TRBD1. This CDR3 is built from 15 residues. Germline assignment: CDR1 LGHDT and CDR2 YNNKEL (reference sequence). The ends lost 0 bases at V and 1 base at J; junction bases unmatched: 3. CDR3 sequence (DNA): TGTGCCAGCAGCCAAGATCCGGGACAGTCCTACGAGCAGTACTTC. Translating gives CASSQDPGQSYEQYF.

This sequence joins TRBV27 and TRBJ1-1; D call uncertain. Trimming removed 6 bases from V and 1 base from J, with 9 bases in between. There are 13 residues in the CDR3. Germline V lookup: CDR1 MNHEY, CDR2 SMNVEV (reference sequence). CDR3 sequence reads: CASRLSGNTEAFF. CDR3 bases: TGTGCCAGCAGACTTTCAGGGAACACTGAAGCTTTCTTT.

The V gene is TRBV29-1, the J gene TRBJ2-1; 11 nucleotides align to TRBD2. Trimming cost V 3 bases and J 7 bases; bases outside gene matches: 8. Germline V CDR1 and CDR2: SQVTM, ANQGSEA. This CDR3 spans 15 amino acids. The CDR3 protein is CSVDALAGGGNEQFF. In nucleotides, the CDR3 is TGCAGCGTTGACGCTCTAGCGGGGGGAGGTAATGAGCAGTTCTTC.

Only one count was recorded for this clone. V is TRBV15 and J is TRBJ1-2, with D unclear. Per germline, CDR1 LNHNV and CDR2 YYDKDF (reference sequence). Trimming stripped 0 bases from V and 5 bases from J, with 10 bases between. The CDR3 totals 14 residues. DNA of the CDR3: TGTGCCACCAGCAGAGAGGGCCAGACTTATGGCTACACCTTC. Its protein is CATSREGQTYGYTF.

This chain links TRBV2 with TRBJ1-1; unclear D gene. The CDR3 runs to 14 residues. V was pared by 3 bases and J by 5 bases, with 13 bases between. Germline assignment: CDR1 SNHLY and CDR2 FYNNEI. The CDR3 DNA reads TGTGCCAGCAGTGATCCTGGATTGGGGACTGAAGCTTTCTTT. As protein: CASSDPGLGTEAFF.